This T cell receptor beta chain emerged from a study of blood T cell repertoires in COVID-19. Study details: Samples taken during acute and convalescent COVID-19 were collected in the United States, Italy and Spain.

The assay was immunoSEQ multiplex PCR, and TCRdb's table has in-frame clones only and misses some. Of under 350,000 clones listed, approximately 88% are singletons. Trimming took 4 bases from V and 2 from J, leaving 12 bases between them. The length of the CDR3 is 15 residues. The V gene's germline CDR1 is MGHRA and CDR2 YSYEKL. The TCR was taken from a middle-aged woman who had recovered from COVID-19. This chain connects TRBV4-1 to TRBJ2-1, with D possibly TRBD2 on 5 matching bases. Source material: PBMCs or T cells enriched from blood (not recorded which). CDR3 in amino acids: CASSLRALAYNEQFF. The CDR3 DNA is TGCGCCAGCAGCCTGCGGGCGCTTGCCTACAATGAGCAGTTCTTC.